These T cell receptor beta chains were read from a single sample in a study of shared clonotypes between healthy human individuals. Sequenced by immunoSEQ multiplex PCR; TCRdb stores in-frame clones only, minus some. The table lists roughly 2.4 million clones, about 94% of them singletons. The material sequenced was naive CD4+ T cells sorted from blood. The receptors stem from a young man in good health. CDR3s include the opening cysteine and the closing phenylalanine or tryptophan. A D gene is named only where the DNA matches it firmly.

d_call	cdr3_length	v_call	j_call	cdr3_aa	cdr3_nt
NA	15	TRBV4-3	TRBJ2-5	CASSQDRGGSETQYF	TGCGCCAGCAGCCAAGATCGGGGAGGAAGCGAGACCCAGTACTTC
NA	15	TRBV7-2	TRBJ2-7	CASSLTGMSSYEQYF	TGTGCCAGCAGCTTAACAGGGATGAGCTCCTACGAGCAGTACTTC
TRBD2	14	TRBV7-3	TRBJ2-5	CASSPAGLQETQYF	TGTGCCAGCAGTCCAGCGGGGCTACAAGAGACCCAGTACTTC
TRBD2	15	TRBV11-2	TRBJ2-7	CASSLDLLAGGEQYF	TGTGCCAGCAGCTTAGATCTGCTAGCGGGGGGTGAGCAGTACTTC
NA	13	TRBV7-3	TRBJ2-7	CASSAGPSYEQYF	TGTGCCAGCAGCGCGGGGCCTTCCTACGAGCAGTACTTC
NA	16	TRBV28	TRBJ1-6	CASRPGGSSYNSPLHF	TGTGCCAGCAGGCCGGGGGGGAGCTCCTATAATTCACCCCTCCACTTT
NA	13	TRBV6-1	TRBJ1-5	CASSERQNQPQHF	TGTGCCAGCAGTGAAAGACAGAATCAGCCCCAGCATTTT
TRBD2	14	TRBV6-5	TRBJ2-7	CASSGLAGSYEQYF	TGTGCCAGCAGCGGACTAGCGGGATCCTACGAGCAGTACTTC
TRBD2	19	TRBV29-1	TRBJ2-3	CSVLRRRYVAGEAIDTQYF	TGCAGCGTTTTGAGGCGTCGGTACGTAGCGGGAGAGGCTATAGATACGCAGTATTTT
NA	15	TRBV5-6	TRBJ2-7	CASSASTGRSMEQYF	TGTGCCAGCAGCGCGTCGACAGGACGGTCCATGGAGCAGTACTTC
NA	16	TRBV11-2	TRBJ1-3	CASSLEWGASGNTIYF	TGTGCCAGCAGCTTAGAGTGGGGTGCCTCTGGAAACACCATATATTTT
NA	13	TRBV30	TRBJ1-2	CAWTLGGIYGYTF	TGTGCCTGGACGCTTGGGGGTATCTATGGCTACACCTTC
NA	14	TRBV5-1	TRBJ1-4	CASSSGQPIEKLFF	TGCGCCAGCAGCTCCGGGCAGCCTATTGAAAAACTGTTTTTT
NA	13	TRBV6-5	TRBJ2-7	CASGSQWSYEQYF	TGTGCCAGCGGTTCCCAATGGTCCTACGAGCAGTACTTC
NA	14	TRBV9	TRBJ1-4	CASSRRWGNEKLFF	TGTGCCAGCAGCCGACGTTGGGGGAACGAAAAACTGTTTTTT
TRBD2	14	TRBV9	TRBJ2-1	CATSGASGRNEQFF	TGTGCCACCTCAGGGGCTAGCGGGAGGAATGAGCAGTTCTTC
NA	14	TRBV6-1	TRBJ2-7	CASTRAGVTYEQYF	TGTGCCAGCACTCGGGCAGGGGTAACCTACGAGCAGTACTTC
TRBD1	15	TRBV5-1	TRBJ1-5	CASSLAGGSGQPQHF	TGCGCCAGCAGCTTGGCAGGGGGCTCCGGTCAGCCCCAGCATTTT